Following are 23 T cell receptor beta chains from one sample sequenced in a study of control samples from healthy donors and cancer patients. Clones were read by immunoSEQ multiplex PCR, and TCRdb kept only the in-frame ones, dropping some. The sample consists of about 93,000 clones, about nine tenths of them appearing once. Source material: blood. These receptors were taken from a woman aged 70-85 years in good health.

The chain has TRBV6-5 and TRBJ1-2; perhaps TRBD1 as D (5 bases). This CDR3 comprises 14 residues. V lost 4 bases and J 4 bases, leaving 13 bases between the germline ends. Germline V CDR1 and CDR2: MNHEY, SVGAGI. The CDR3 coding sequence is TGTGCCAGCAGTTCTAGGGACGGGAGCTATGGCTACACCTTC. Translating gives CASSSRDGSYGYTF.

The chain recombines TRBV12-3 or TRBV12-4 with TRBJ2-7; D is undetermined. The CDR3 loop spans 13 amino acids. V dropped 3 bases and J dropped 5 bases, with 11 bases sitting between them. CDR3 protein: CASSFARFHEQYF. The CDR3 coding sequence is TGTGCCAGCAGTTTCGCTAGGTTCCACGAGCAGTACTTC.

V is TRBV19 and J is TRBJ2-1; D is undetermined. The CDR3 has 12 residues. Germline V gives CDR1 LNHDA, CDR2 SQIVND (reference sequence). V was trimmed by 6 bases and J by 9 bases, leaving 12 bases between them. CDR3 nucleotide sequence: TGTGCCAGTAGGGTAGGCGGTAGTGAGCAGTTCTTC. Protein: CASRVGGSEQFF.

The gene calls are TRBV11-3 and TRBJ2-1; TRBD2 aligns across 9 bases. The CDR3 sequence is 17 residues long. The germline gives CDR1 SGHNT, CDR2 YENEEA. The V segment lost 5 bases and the J segment 4 bases; nucleotides outside the gene matches: 12. In DNA, the CDR3 is TGTGCCAGCAGCCCCCCGCGGGCGGGAGGGTCATACAATGAGCAGTTCTTC. Translating gives CASSPPRAGGSYNEQFF. Supplemented by reference TRBV11-3 and TRBJ2-1, the full variable domain reads EAGVVQSPRYKIIEKKQPVAFWCNPISGHNTLYWYLQNLGQGPELLIRYENEEAVDDSQLPKDRFSAERLKGVDSTLKIQPAELGDSAVYLCASSPPRAGGSYNEQFFGPGTRLTVL.

This clone showed up just once. The J gene is TRBJ2-1, the V gene TRBV7-9; 8 nucleotides agree with TRBD2. CDR1 is SEHNR and CDR2 is FQNEAQ in the germline V gene (reference sequence). V lost 1 base to trimming and J lost 9 bases; unmatched junction nucleotides: 14. The CDR3 spans 17 residues. The CDR3 reads CASSLEGSRGAEGEQFF. In DNA form, the CDR3 reads TGTGCCAGCAGCTTAGAGGGGTCGCGGGGGGCCGAAGGTGAGCAGTTCTTC. Complete variable domain (other parts from reference TRBV7-9 and TRBJ2-1): DTGVSQNPRHKITKRGQNVTFRCDPISEHNRLYWYRQTLGQGPEFLTYFQNEAQLEKSRLLSDRFSAERPKGSFSTLEIQRTEQGDSAMYLCASSLEGSRGAEGEQFFGPGTRLTVL.

The chain recombines TRBV6-1 with TRBJ1-2; tentatively, D is TRBD1 (5 bases). CDR1 and CDR2 from the germline V gene are MNHNS and SASEGT. Trimming took 1 base from V and 2 from J, leaving 11 bases between them. The CDR3 spans 15 residues. The CDR3 protein is CASSEVGGLNYGYTF. In DNA form, the CDR3 reads TGTGCCAGCAGTGAAGTTGGGGGGTTGAACTATGGCTACACCTTC.

The rearrangement links TRBV2 to TRBJ1-6, with TRBD1 matching over 7 bases. The CDR3 extends over 17 amino acids. V was pared by 6 bases and J by 0 bases, with 8 bases of the junction left unmatched. Germline lookup yields CDR1 SNHLY and CDR2 FYNNEI. As DNA, the CDR3 is TGTGCCAGCAGAGGAGACAGGGCGCTCTCCTATAATTCACCCCTCCACTTT. Translating it yields CASRGDRALSYNSPLHF.

J is TRBJ2-7 and V is TRBV24-1; either TRBD1 or TRBD2 may fit D (5 bases each). Trimming shortened V by 4 bases and J by 5 bases, and 14 bases separated the two germline ends. Germline CDR1 and CDR2: KGHDR and SFDVKD. CDR3 length: 14 residues. CDR3 residues: CATSDRGVWDEQYF. The CDR3 DNA sequence: TGTGCCACCAGTGACCGAGGGGTTTGGGACGAGCAGTACTTC.

The rearrangement uses TRBV3-1 (or the pseudogene TRBV3-2) and TRBJ1-1; D is perhaps TRBD1 (6 bases). Germline CDR1 and CDR2: LGHDT and YNNKEL (reference sequence). The CDR3 has 12 amino acids. Trimming removed 8 bases from V and 0 bases from J, with 7 bases in between. Here the CDR3 reads CASRDMNTEAFF. The DNA for the CDR3 is TGTGCCAGCCGGGACATGAACACTGAAGCTTTCTTT.

This rearrangement joins TRBV19 to TRBJ1-5; TRBD1 is a possible D gene (6 bases). The germline gives CDR1 LNHDA, CDR2 SQIVND (reference sequence). V lost 0 bases to trimming and J lost 2 bases, with 11 bases between them. The CDR3 totals 16 residues. CDR3 residues: CASSIESGGGNQPQHF. As DNA, the CDR3 is TGTGCCAGTAGTATAGAGAGTGGGGGCGGCAATCAGCCCCAGCATTTT.

This clone was picked up one time. The same CDR3 is also encoded by other DNA sequences in this sample. V is TRBV7-9 and J is TRBJ1-5; tentative D call: TRBD1 (5 bases). V shed 0 bases and J shed 2 bases, with 8 bases lying between them. CDR1 and CDR2 from the germline V gene are SEHNR and FQNEAQ (reference sequence). The CDR3 contains 15 residues. The CDR3 reads CASSLAGGGNQPQHF. In nucleotides, the CDR3 is TGTGCCAGCAGCTTAGCGGGGGGAGGCAATCAGCCCCAGCATTTT.

The chain carries TRBV7-9 and TRBJ2-5; the match to TRBD2 covers 8 bases. The CDR3 is 14 amino acids. V was pared by 3 bases and J by 4 bases, with 4 bases of the junction left unmatched. Per the germline V gene, CDR1 is SEHNR and CDR2 is FQNEAQ (reference sequence). CDR3 amino acids: CASSFGRAGETQYF. The CDR3 region has the DNA TGTGCCAGCAGCTTCGGGAGGGCCGGAGAGACCCAGTACTTC.

The chain links TRBV2 to TRBJ1-5; D is unclear. This CDR3 is 14 amino acids long. Trimming stripped 0 bases from V and 8 bases from J, with 11 bases between. From germline, CDR1 is SNHLY and CDR2 FYNNEI. CDR3 nucleotide sequence: TGTGCCAGCAGTGAAGCGCGGGCGGCAAAGCCCCAGCATTTT. It yields the protein CASSEARAAKPQHF.

This sequence joins TRBV7-8 and TRBJ1-2; D perhaps matches TRBD1 (5 bases). Trimming shortened V by 2 bases and J by 4 bases, and 14 bases separated the two germline ends. The CDR3 covers 15 residues. Germline assignment: CDR1 SGHVS and CDR2 FQNEAQ. The CDR3 sequence is CASSLWGRGGYGYTF. The CDR3 DNA is TGTGCCAGCAGCTTATGGGGCCGGGGAGGCTATGGCTACACCTTC. The full variable domain, in which reference TRBV7-8 and TRBJ1-2 provide the parts outside the CDR3, is GAGVSQSPRYKVAKRGQDVALRCDPISGHVSLFWYQQALGQGPEFLTYFQNEAQLDKSGLPSDRFFAERPEGSVSTLKIQRTQQEDSAVYLCASSLWGRGGYGYTFGSGTRLTVV.

The genes are TRBV6-1 and TRBJ2-3, with D unresolved. Germline CDR1 MNHNS, CDR2 SASEGT. The CDR3 loop spans 14 amino acids. The germline V and J ends were trimmed by 6 bases and 0 bases, with 10 bases remaining between them. As DNA, the CDR3 is TGTGCCAGCAGGCACCCTACTAGCACAGATACGCAGTATTTT. This sequence encodes CASRHPTSTDTQYF.

This rearrangement joins TRBV5-4 to TRBJ1-2; 9 positions match TRBD1. Germline loops: CDR1 SGHNT, CDR2 YYREEE (reference sequence). V shed 2 bases and J 8 bases; nucleotides not matched to a gene: 4. The CDR3 totals 13 residues. CDR3 sequence (DNA): TGTGCCAGCAGCTTAGGGACAGGGACCGGCTACACCTTC. This encodes CASSLGTGTGYTF.

The chain links TRBV29-1 to TRBJ1-2; 11 positions agree with TRBD1. This CDR3 comprises 13 residues. Germline CDR1 SQVTM, CDR2 ANQGSEA. V lost 6 bases and J lost 2; bases outside the gene matches: 2. The CDR3 nucleotides read TGCAGCGTCGGACAGGGGGCCAACTATGGCTACACCTTC. Residues: CSVGQGANYGYTF.

V gene TRBV5-1 combines with J gene TRBJ1-2; no firm D call. V dropped 0 bases and J dropped 6 bases, with 15 bases sitting between them. Germline assignment: CDR1 SGHRS and CDR2 YFSETQ. This CDR3 is 15 amino acids long. The CDR3 spells CASSLVEGEVDGYTF. The CDR3 nucleotides are TGCGCCAGCAGCTTGGTGGAGGGTGAGGTCGATGGCTACACCTTC.

The rearrangement joins TRBV4-1 to TRBJ1-2; the D gene is possibly TRBD1 (5 bases). Germline V lookup: CDR1 MGHRA, CDR2 YSYEKL. This CDR3 contains 18 residues. V was cut by 1 base and J by 1 base, with 19 bases left in between. CDR3: CASSQGGGRSGYNYGYTF. CDR3 bases: TGCGCCAGCAGCCAAGGAGGAGGGAGGTCAGGGTATAACTATGGCTACACCTTC.

The chain employs TRBV7-6 and TRBJ2-1; D gene ambiguous. The CDR3 is 14 residues long. V was shortened by 1 base and J by 10 bases, with 14 bases between the two germline ends. From germline, CDR1 is SGHVS and CDR2 FNYEAQ. This chain's CDR3 is CASSLDWVSHEQFF. The CDR3, as DNA: TGTGCCAGCAGCTTAGATTGGGTTAGCCACGAGCAGTTCTTC.

The rearrangement uses TRBV20-1 and TRBJ1-1; no definite D call. The germline V gene has CDR1 DFQATT and CDR2 SNEGSKA (reference sequence). V lost 3 bases to trimming and J lost 6 bases, with 14 bases between them. This CDR3 comprises 13 residues. CDR3 region: CSASPAGGPEAFF. The CDR3 nucleotides are TGCAGTGCTAGTCCAGCCGGAGGGCCTGAAGCTTTCTTT.

The rearrangement uses TRBV5-1 and TRBJ2-2, with 7 bases fitting TRBD1. CDR3 length: 16 residues. The V gene's germline CDR1 is SGHRS and CDR2 YFSETQ. V lost 2 bases, J lost 1 base, and 5 bases stayed unmatched. The CDR3 DNA reads as TGCGCCAGCAGCTTTCTTGGGACAGAGAACACCGGGGAGCTGTTTTTT. It translates to CASSFLGTENTGELFF.

This sequence joins TRBV19 and TRBJ1-2, with no clear D. The V gene lost 3 bases and the J gene lost 4 bases, with 9 bases spanning the gap. The germline gives CDR1 LNHDA, CDR2 SQIVND (reference sequence). The CDR3 is made up of 13 amino acids. Here the CDR3 DNA reads TGTGCCAGTAGTATGTCAGGCTCCTATGGCTACACCTTC. It translates to CASSMSGSYGYTF.